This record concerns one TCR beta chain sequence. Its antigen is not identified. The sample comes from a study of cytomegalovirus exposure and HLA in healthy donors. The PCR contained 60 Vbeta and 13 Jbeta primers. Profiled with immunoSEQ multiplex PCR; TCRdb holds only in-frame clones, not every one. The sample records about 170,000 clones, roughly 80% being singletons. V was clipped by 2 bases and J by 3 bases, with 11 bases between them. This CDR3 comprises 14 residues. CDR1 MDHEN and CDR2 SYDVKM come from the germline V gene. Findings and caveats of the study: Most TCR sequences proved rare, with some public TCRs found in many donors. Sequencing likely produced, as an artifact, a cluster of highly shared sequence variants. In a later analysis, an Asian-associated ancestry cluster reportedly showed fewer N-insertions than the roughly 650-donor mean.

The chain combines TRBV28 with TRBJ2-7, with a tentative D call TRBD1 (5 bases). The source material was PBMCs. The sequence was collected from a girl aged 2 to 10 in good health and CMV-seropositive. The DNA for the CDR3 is TGTGCCAGCAGTTTAGCAGGGCCACTCTACGAGCAGTACTTC. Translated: CASSLAGPLYEQYF.